This TCR beta chain was observed in a study of vaccination and CD4 T cells after COVID-19 (dated by TCRdb to between 2021 and 2024). Regarding the complete study: SARS-CoV-2 positivity had been established in the convalescent patients by nasal swab PCR, and mild disease was recorded in several of these patients and severe disease in one. Control cultures received a CEFX viral epitope pool as the positive control, an HIV-1 Nef peptide pool as the negative control, or no peptide. A few convalescent patients gave samples both early after vaccination (day 14) and late after vaccination (days 161 to 241). Participants received two doses of either the Pfizer-BioNTech BNT162b2 vaccine (n=8) or the Moderna mRNA-1273 vaccine (n=2). Post-vaccine blood samples were obtained a median of about 77 days after the second vaccine dose, with a range of roughly 14 to 241 days. The convalescent cohort included six males and four females, with two Hispanic individuals, seven Caucasians, two Asians and one multiracial person. Post-COVID blood samples from convalescent patients were collected a median of around 100 days after diagnosis, with a range of 35 to 161 days. For stimulating the cultures, overlapping spike peptide pools were used, derived from SARS-CoV-2 as well as from the common cold coronaviruses HCoV-NL63, HCoV-OC43 and HCoV-229E. In ten to eleven COVID-19 convalescent patients and a handful of infection-naive healthy vaccine recipients, the spike-specific CD4+ TCR repertoire before mRNA vaccination was compared with the repertoire after mRNA vaccination.

The time point label for this specimen denotes: late sampling 161 to 241 days after vaccination in three convalescent patients. What this sample's treatment or condition label stands for: approximately nine-day PBMC culture with coronavirus spike peptide pools or control peptides (ViraFEST assay). The study used the ViraFEST assay, which expanded antigen-specific T cells with peptide pools and then identified expanded clonotypes by TCR sequencing. The positive SARS-CoV-2 PCR tests of the convalescent patients were dated from March to December 2020, before the Alpha, Beta and Delta variants emerged in the United States. Each well held 2.2 million or so PBMCs cultured with roughly 10 ug/ml peptide pools in IMDM containing roughly 4.7% human AB serum and approximately 10 IU/ml IL-2. On days 3 and 7, half of the culture medium was replaced with fresh IL-2-containing medium. CD4+ T cells were isolated after roughly 10 days of culture through negative selection using the EasySep CD4+ T cell isolation kit. Ficoll-Paque Plus gradient centrifugation was used to isolate PBMCs from whole blood, and the isolated PBMCs were then either used fresh or cryopreserved at -140C. Triplicate wells were generally used for each culture condition.

The method behind the library was PCR. At the Johns Hopkins FTIC core, DNA from the cultured CD4+ T cells underwent TCR sequencing with the Oncomine TCR Beta short-read assay. The QIAamp micro DNA kit was used to extract genomic DNA from the cultured CD4+ T cells. Oncomine TCR Beta libraries made from cultured CD4+ T cells were pooled using unique dual indexes and sequenced on an Illumina iSeq 100. The paper's data handling went like this. Non-productive sequences were filtered out, and CDR3s that did not start with C, did not end with F or W, or were shorter than 7 amino acids were discarded. The MANAFEST web application was used to identify antigen-specific clonotypes by comparing peptide-stimulated wells against reference wells and other culture wells. For a clone to be called positive, the clone needed an FDR below 0.05, an odds ratio above 5, and a productive frequency above 0.1% in at least two of three replicate wells. A clonotype counted as cross-reactive if it showed significant expansion both in the SARS-CoV-2 spike wells and in at least one common cold coronavirus spike condition. Using R version 3.6.1, CDR3 homology was evaluated through Levenshtein distances (stringdist) along with unrooted phylogenetic trees (ape). In-frame beta chains were kept once TCRdb had trimmed the public reads at Q25 with fastp and called clones with MiXCR. Here each entry gathers all rows of one CDR3 protein and keeps the most common genes and DNA. These V and J calls are TCRdb output, not the study's own analysis. For this sample there are 20,000 to 25,000 distinct CDR3 sequences; over 40% appear just once. The top ten constitute 4.9% of the sample.

General study outcomes and caveats: The median number of SARS-CoV-2-reactive clonotypes rose from around 20 after infection to some 37 after vaccination, but the change was not significant. Among the post-vaccine SARS-CoV-2-reactive clones in convalescent patients, a median around 86% showed up only after vaccination, which suggests vaccine-specific priming. The number of convalescent patients in the study was relatively small, and the study did not examine early timepoints following natural infection. In convalescent patients, nearly all vaccine-specific clones (304 of 307) were found to be mono-reactive for SARS-CoV-2 spike rather than cross-reactive with common cold coronaviruses.

This clonotype occurred once. Its antigen remains unidentified. Qualities for individual bases were not recorded, and no much larger clone is one base off. One read alone is weak evidence. Reading from cysteine to phenylalanine, the CDR3 counts 15 amino acids. Only CDR3 DNA is held: 45 bases, read in frame from base 1. CDR1 SQVTM and CDR2 ANQGSEA are derived from the germline V gene. V has 6 bases trimmed and J has 3 bases trimmed; junction bases matching no gene number 12. This sequence originates from a human donor who had recovered from COVID-19. The chain is assembled from TRBV29-1 and TRBJ2-5; 8 bases in the junction line up with TRBD2. The source was CD4+ T cells from blood, cultured in vitro, collected about 7 months after SARS-CoV-2 vaccination. The base sequence is TGCAGCGTCGGGGGGGTTAGGGACCGGGAAGAGACCCAGTACTTC. Translated, this is CSVGGVRDREETQYF. Beyond the CDR3, the reference TRBV29-1 and TRBJ2-5 genes provide the residues; the full variable domain reads: SAVISQKPSRDICQRGTSLTIQCQVDSQVTMMFWYRQQPGQSLTLIATANQGSEATYESGFVIDKFPISRPNLTFSTLTVSNMSPEDSSIYLCSVGGVRDREETQYFGPGTRLLVL.